This TCR beta chain was identified in a study of blood T cell repertoires in COVID-19. Across the study: Samples taken during acute and convalescent COVID-19 were collected in the United States, Italy and Spain.

TCRdb keeps only in-frame clones here, not all; method: immunoSEQ multiplex PCR. The data hold roughly 150,000 clones, with more than 75% observed a single time. This CDR3 has 13 residues. V lost 7 bases, J lost 0 bases, and 9 bases lay in between. CDR1 and CDR2 from the germline V gene are SGHTA and FQGNSA. Only one count was recorded for this clone. The rearrangement uses TRBV7-2 and TRBJ1-1; D unresolved. Sequenced input: peripheral blood. This receptor was identified in a man between 60 and 75 years old who had recovered from COVID-19. The CDR3 here is CASTQNLNTEAFF. Written as DNA, the CDR3 is TGTGCCAGCACCCAGAACCTGAACACTGAAGCTTTCTTT.